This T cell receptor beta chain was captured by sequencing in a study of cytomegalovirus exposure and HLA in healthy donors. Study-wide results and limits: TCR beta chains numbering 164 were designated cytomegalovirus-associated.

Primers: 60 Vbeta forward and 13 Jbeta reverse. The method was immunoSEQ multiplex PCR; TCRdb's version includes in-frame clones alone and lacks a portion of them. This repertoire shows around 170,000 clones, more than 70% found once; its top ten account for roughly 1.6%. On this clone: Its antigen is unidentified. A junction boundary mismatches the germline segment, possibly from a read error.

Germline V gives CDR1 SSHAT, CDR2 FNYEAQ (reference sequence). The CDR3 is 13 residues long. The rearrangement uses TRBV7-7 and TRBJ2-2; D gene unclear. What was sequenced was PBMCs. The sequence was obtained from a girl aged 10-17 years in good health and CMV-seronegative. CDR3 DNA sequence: TGTGCTAGCAGTATCGACATAACCGGGGAGCTGTTTTTT. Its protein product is CASSIDITGELFF.